The source of this T cell receptor beta chain is a study of T cells in Graves' hyperthyroidism and ophthalmopathy. Lactation, pregnancy, other autoimmune disease or uncontrolled infection excluded patients. The source material, RNA transcripts, was used to amplify TCR beta CDR3 regions. Primed by the HTBI set, a first-round RT-PCR was run on the TCR CDR3. One entry per CDR3 protein results from TCRdb running MiXCR on the multiplex PCR reads. The sample lists hundreds of thousands of distinct CDR3 sequences, around 15% occurring once. This CDR3 is built from 15 residues. J gave up 1 base and V 5 bases, and 7 bases lay outside the gene matches. Per the germline V gene, CDR1 is SGHTA and CDR2 is FQGNSA.

The sequence derives from a woman aged 45 to 65 with Graves' ophthalmopathy. V gene TRBV7-2 combines with J gene TRBJ2-7; 8 nucleotides match TRBD1. Sequencing was performed on blood. The CDR3 region is CASSPGQGSSYEQYF. CDR3 bases: TGTGCCAGCAGCCCTGGACAGGGCTCTTCCTACGAGCAGTACTTC.